This T cell receptor (beta chain) originates from a study of T-cell memory formation after mild COVID-19. In its sample, this clonotype was seen a few times. As yet, its antigen is unknown. One entry per CDR3 protein results from TCRdb running MiXCR on the 5' RACE reads. The table records under 35,000 distinct CDR3 sequences, approximately 21% of them present only once. With 1 base removed from V and 4 bases from J, the gap between germline ends came to 5 bases. This CDR3 spans 13 amino acids. Germline V gene lookup returns CDR1 SGHVS and CDR2 FQNEAQ. Study results and limitations: Later expanders leaned CD4+, whereas day 15 to 85 contracting clones were balanced CD4/CD8. Certain responding clones were present in pre-infection memory, suggesting participation of cross-reactive memory.

The clonotype comes from an adult who had mild COVID-19 (a few samples of this study predate the infection). Cell type and time point are not known. The chain combines TRBV7-8 with TRBJ1-5, with unresolved D. Sample: PBMCs or a T cell subset sorted from them (not recorded which). The CDR3 here is CASSLERNQPQHF. DNA of the CDR3: TGTGCCAGCAGCTTAGAAAGGAATCAGCCCCAGCATTTT.